The rows below give T cell receptor beta chains drawn from one sample of a study of radiotherapy plus CTLA-4 blockade in lung cancer. Assay used: immunoSEQ multiplex PCR; TCRdb lists only in-frame clones, some missing. This sample carries fewer than 65,000 clones, around 79% of them seen once, and the ten largest clones take 2% to 2.5%. The sequences come from peripheral blood, collected from a patient treated with radiotherapy plus ipilimumab. Receptors were obtained from a human donor with non-small cell lung cancer whose response to radiotherapy plus ipilimumab could not be evaluated. Both conserved end residues are part of each CDR3. Each record gives: CDR3 protein, CDR3 DNA, J gene, clone size, D gene, V gene. D genes are given only for firm matches. Size values are once, few and many counts, or a class for expanded clones, and some rows have none.

CDR3aa: CASSFIGGASNQPQHF; CDR3nt: TGTGCCAGCAGTTTTATTGGGGGGGCAAGCAATCAGCCCCAGCATTTT; j_gene: TRBJ1-5; abundance: NA; d_gene: NA; v_gene: TRBV27
CDR3aa: CASSWGRGAGANVLTF; CDR3nt: TGCGCCAGCAGCTGGGGGAGGGGAGCCGGGGCCAACGTCCTGACTTTC; j_gene: TRBJ2-6; abundance: NA; d_gene: TRBD2; v_gene: TRBV5-1
CDR3aa: CASSAQTGVFPNTEAFF; CDR3nt: TGTGCCAGCAGTGCCCAGACAGGGGTCTTCCCGAACACTGAAGCTTTCTTT; j_gene: TRBJ1-1; abundance: few; d_gene: TRBD1; v_gene: TRBV6-1
CDR3aa: CASSQGVSSGGGETQYF; CDR3nt: TGTGCCAGCAGCCAAGGTGTGTCTAGCGGAGGTGGGGAGACCCAGTACTTC; j_gene: TRBJ2-5; abundance: NA; d_gene: TRBD2; v_gene: TRBV14
CDR3aa: CSVEERAGSPLHF; CDR3nt: TGCAGCGTTGAAGAACGGGCGGGTTCACCCCTCCACTTT; j_gene: TRBJ1-6; abundance: NA; d_gene: NA; v_gene: TRBV29-1
CDR3aa: CASSLGGGADTQYF; CDR3nt: TGCGCCAGCAGCTTGGGGGGGGGCGCGGATACGCAGTATTTT; j_gene: TRBJ2-3; abundance: NA; d_gene: NA; v_gene: TRBV5-1
CDR3aa: CASKASGGVWETQYF; CDR3nt: TGTGCCAGCAAGGCTAGCGGGGGCGTCTGGGAGACCCAGTACTTC; j_gene: TRBJ2-5; abundance: NA; d_gene: TRBD2; v_gene: TRBV6-6
CDR3aa: CASSGSSGKNIQYF; CDR3nt: TGTGCCAGCAGTGGGTCTAGCGGGAAAAACATTCAGTACTTC; j_gene: TRBJ2-4; abundance: NA; d_gene: TRBD2; v_gene: TRBV2
CDR3aa: CASSDRRTRATEAFF; CDR3nt: TGTGCCAGCAGTGACCGTCGGACGAGGGCCACTGAAGCTTTCTTT; j_gene: TRBJ1-1; abundance: NA; d_gene: NA; v_gene: TRBV6-1
CDR3aa: CASSYPTGELFF; CDR3nt: TGTGCCAGCAGTTATCCGACCGGGGAGCTGTTTTTT; j_gene: TRBJ2-2; abundance: NA; d_gene: NA; v_gene: TRBV28
CDR3aa: CASSPTGAGEAFF; CDR3nt: TGTGCCAGCAGCCCAACAGGGGCCGGTGAAGCTTTCTTT; j_gene: TRBJ1-1; abundance: few; d_gene: TRBD1; v_gene: TRBV6-5
CDR3aa: CASSLAGGRNNEQFF; CDR3nt: TGCGCCAGCAGCTTGGCGGGGGGGAGGAACAATGAGCAGTTCTTC; j_gene: TRBJ2-1; abundance: NA; d_gene: TRBD2; v_gene: TRBV5-1
CDR3aa: CASSLWPGTYGYTF; CDR3nt: TGCGCCAGCAGCTTGTGGCCGGGTACCTATGGCTACACCTTC; j_gene: TRBJ1-2; abundance: NA; d_gene: NA; v_gene: TRBV5-1
CDR3aa: CASSILDRGRDIQYF; CDR3nt: TGTGCCAGTAGTATTCTGGACAGGGGTAGGGACATTCAGTACTTC; j_gene: TRBJ2-4; abundance: NA; d_gene: TRBD1; v_gene: TRBV19
CDR3aa: CASSSGLNSPLHF; CDR3nt: TGTGCCAGCAGCTCCGGACTTAATTCACCCCTCCACTTT; j_gene: TRBJ1-6; abundance: NA; d_gene: NA; v_gene: TRBV11-2
CDR3aa: CASRLDSGTANEKLFF; CDR3nt: TGTGCCAGCAGACTAGATTCCGGGACAGCTAATGAAAAACTGTTTTTT; j_gene: TRBJ1-4; abundance: NA; d_gene: TRBD1; v_gene: TRBV4-2
CDR3aa: CSVSRTGGADEQYF; CDR3nt: TGCAGCGTTTCGCGGACAGGGGGCGCGGACGAGCAGTACTTC; j_gene: TRBJ2-7; abundance: few; d_gene: TRBD1; v_gene: TRBV29-1
CDR3aa: CASRDGQGGYTQYF; CDR3nt: TGCGCCAGCAGAGATGGACAGGGGGGGTATACGCAGTATTTT; j_gene: TRBJ2-3; abundance: NA; d_gene: TRBD1; v_gene: TRBV5-1
CDR3aa: CASSFGQGRDTQYF; CDR3nt: TGCGCCAGCAGCTTCGGACAGGGGAGGGATACGCAGTATTTT; j_gene: TRBJ2-3; abundance: NA; d_gene: TRBD1; v_gene: TRBV5-1
CDR3aa: CASSEKGLAIGEQFF; CDR3nt: TGTGCCAGCAGTGAAAAGGGACTAGCAATAGGTGAGCAGTTCTTC; j_gene: TRBJ2-1; abundance: NA; d_gene: TRBD2; v_gene: TRBV2
CDR3aa: CASSAPSRYNEQFF; CDR3nt: TGTGCCAGCAGCGCCCCTTCTAGGTACAATGAGCAGTTCTTC; j_gene: TRBJ2-1; abundance: NA; d_gene: NA; v_gene: TRBV9
CDR3aa: CASSYSAGAPTDTQYF; CDR3nt: TGTGCCAGCAGTTACTCGGCGGGAGCGCCCACAGATACGCAGTATTTT; j_gene: TRBJ2-3; abundance: NA; d_gene: TRBD2; v_gene: TRBV6-5
CDR3aa: CSVGTVVSGANVLTF; CDR3nt: TGCAGCGTAGGGACAGTAGTCTCTGGGGCCAACGTCCTGACTTTC; j_gene: TRBJ2-6; abundance: NA; d_gene: TRBD1; v_gene: TRBV29-1
CDR3aa: CASAAVSTANYGYTF; CDR3nt: TGTGCCTCAGCGGCCGTCTCGACCGCTAACTATGGCTACACCTTC; j_gene: TRBJ1-2; abundance: NA; d_gene: NA; v_gene: TRBV6-1
CDR3aa: CASSYSSDSNQPQHF; CDR3nt: TGTGCCAGCAGTTACTCGAGCGATAGCAATCAGCCCCAGCATTTT; j_gene: TRBJ1-5; abundance: few; d_gene: NA; v_gene: TRBV6-5
CDR3aa: CASSQDREGGYTF; CDR3nt: TGTGCCAGCAGCCAGGACAGGGAGGGTGGCTACACCTTC; j_gene: TRBJ1-2; abundance: NA; d_gene: TRBD1; v_gene: TRBV4-2
CDR3aa: CASSIVAGANYEQYF; CDR3nt: TGTGCCAGCAGCATTGTAGCGGGGGCCAACTACGAGCAGTACTTC; j_gene: TRBJ2-7; abundance: NA; d_gene: TRBD2; v_gene: TRBV6-5
CDR3aa: CASSSSRGAGGTDTQYF; CDR3nt: TGTGCCAGCAGCTCATCGCGGGGAGCGGGGGGGACAGATACGCAGTATTTT; j_gene: TRBJ2-3; abundance: few; d_gene: TRBD2; v_gene: TRBV5-4
CDR3aa: CASSLIPGQGAYEQYF; CDR3nt: TGCGCCAGCAGCTTGATCCCGGGACAGGGAGCCTACGAGCAGTACTTC; j_gene: TRBJ2-7; abundance: NA; d_gene: TRBD1; v_gene: TRBV5-1
CDR3aa: CASRGHGTQANQPQHF; CDR3nt: TGTGCCAGCAGGGGACACGGGACACAAGCCAATCAGCCCCAGCATTTT; j_gene: TRBJ1-5; abundance: NA; d_gene: NA; v_gene: TRBV28
CDR3aa: CASSLTGLGETQYF; CDR3nt: TGTGCCAGCAGCCTCACAGGGTTAGGAGAGACCCAGTACTTC; j_gene: TRBJ2-5; abundance: NA; d_gene: NA; v_gene: TRBV28
CDR3aa: CASFHTGTENYGYTF; CDR3nt: TGTGCCAGCTTCCACACCGGGACAGAGAACTATGGCTACACCTTC; j_gene: TRBJ1-2; abundance: once; d_gene: TRBD1; v_gene: TRBV2
CDR3aa: CASSLWGRTYEQYF; CDR3nt: TGTGCCAGCAGCTTATGGGGCAGAACCTACGAGCAGTACTTC; j_gene: TRBJ2-7; abundance: NA; d_gene: NA; v_gene: TRBV5-5
CDR3aa: CASSLRLAGGAETQYF; CDR3nt: TGTGCCAGCAGCTTAAGGCTAGCGGGAGGAGCCGAGACCCAGTACTTC; j_gene: TRBJ2-5; abundance: NA; d_gene: TRBD2; v_gene: TRBV7-6
CDR3aa: CASSWTEPSTDTQYF; CDR3nt: TGCGCCAGTTCCTGGACAGAACCTAGCACAGATACGCAGTATTTT; j_gene: TRBJ2-3; abundance: NA; d_gene: NA; v_gene: TRBV5-1
CDR3aa: CASRDDGADDEQYF; CDR3nt: TGTGCCAGCAGAGATGACGGAGCAGATGATGAGCAGTACTTC; j_gene: TRBJ2-7; abundance: NA; d_gene: NA; v_gene: TRBV6-5
CDR3aa: CASSLLQRVPVEQYF; CDR3nt: TGTGCCAGCAGTTTACTCCAGCGGGTGCCGGTCGAGCAGTACTTC; j_gene: TRBJ2-7; abundance: NA; d_gene: NA; v_gene: TRBV27
CDR3aa: CASSLFRGRLEQYF; CDR3nt: TGCGCCAGCAGCTTGTTCAGGGGGCGGCTCGAGCAGTACTTC; j_gene: TRBJ2-7; abundance: NA; d_gene: TRBD1; v_gene: TRBV5-1
CDR3aa: CASSQDWIRSGRAPDTQYF; CDR3nt: TGCGCCAGCAGCCAAGATTGGATCAGGAGCGGGAGGGCCCCAGATACGCAGTATTTT; j_gene: TRBJ2-3; abundance: NA; d_gene: TRBD2; v_gene: TRBV4-1
CDR3aa: CASRTVHIRTGGYNEQFF; CDR3nt: TGTGCCAGCAGAACCGTCCATATCAGAACAGGGGGGTACAATGAGCAGTTCTTC; j_gene: TRBJ2-1; abundance: NA; d_gene: TRBD1; v_gene: TRBV28
CDR3aa: CASSPPTGEYTF; CDR3nt: TGTGCCAGCAGCCCCCCGACAGGCGAGTACACCTTC; j_gene: TRBJ1-2; abundance: NA; d_gene: NA; v_gene: TRBV9
CDR3aa: CATSRERDSSDTQYF; CDR3nt: TGTGCCACCAGCAGAGAAAGGGACAGTTCAGATACGCAGTATTTT; j_gene: TRBJ2-3; abundance: NA; d_gene: TRBD1; v_gene: TRBV15
CDR3aa: CASSGPGPGQVYEQYF; CDR3nt: TGTGCCAGCAGTGGACCGGGGCCTGGACAGGTTTACGAGCAGTACTTC; j_gene: TRBJ2-7; abundance: NA; d_gene: TRBD1; v_gene: TRBV6-1
CDR3aa: CAWKASGGARDTQYF; CDR3nt: TGTGCCTGGAAAGCTAGCGGGGGGGCGAGGGATACGCAGTATTTT; j_gene: TRBJ2-3; abundance: NA; d_gene: TRBD2; v_gene: TRBV30
CDR3aa: CASSLGQVGYTEAFF; CDR3nt: TGTGCCAGCAGCTTAGGGCAGGTTGGGTACACTGAAGCTTTCTTT; j_gene: TRBJ1-1; abundance: NA; d_gene: NA; v_gene: TRBV7-9
CDR3aa: CAMGGSMDQPQHF; CDR3nt: TGTGCCATGGGAGGGTCGATGGATCAGCCCCAGCATTTT; j_gene: TRBJ1-5; abundance: NA; d_gene: NA; v_gene: TRBV30
CDR3aa: CASSLGQGGSLSYGYTF; CDR3nt: TGTGCCAGCAGCTTGGGACAGGGGGGATCTTTAAGCTATGGCTACACCTTC; j_gene: TRBJ1-2; abundance: NA; d_gene: TRBD1; v_gene: TRBV9
CDR3aa: CASRTPNTEAFF; CDR3nt: TGCGCCAGCAGAACACCGAACACTGAAGCTTTCTTT; j_gene: TRBJ1-1; abundance: NA; d_gene: NA; v_gene: TRBV10-2
CDR3aa: CASSPGTSGRYEQYF; CDR3nt: TGTGCCAGCTCACCCGGGACTAGCGGACGCTACGAGCAGTACTTC; j_gene: TRBJ2-7; abundance: NA; d_gene: TRBD2; v_gene: TRBV18
CDR3aa: CASSSPGDPRGIGYTF; CDR3nt: TGTGCCAGCAGTTCTCCAGGCGACCCCAGGGGGATCGGCTACACCTTC; j_gene: TRBJ1-2; abundance: NA; d_gene: TRBD1; v_gene: TRBV6-5
CDR3aa: CASSPRGGTDTQYF; CDR3nt: TGTGCCAGCAGCCCCAGGGGGGGCACAGATACGCAGTATTTT; j_gene: TRBJ2-3; abundance: NA; d_gene: NA; v_gene: TRBV7-2
CDR3aa: CASSGTAQETQYF; CDR3nt: TGTGCCAGCAGTGGGACAGCCCAAGAGACCCAGTACTTC; j_gene: TRBJ2-5; abundance: NA; d_gene: NA; v_gene: TRBV2